The TCR beta chain under discussion was sequenced for a study of blood T cells in healthy people across ages. Study-level information: There was about one barcoded beta molecule captured by template switching per two T cells. Study results and caveats: Unknown donor CMV status possibly confounded expanded clonotype changes. Higher diversity and more naive CD4+ cells were features of long-lived donors, compared to aged donors.

Details on this clonotype: Its antigen is unknown.

Combining a sample-barcoded 5' primer with a J-beta primer mix, a second PCR ran for about 7 to 11 cycles. A single record per CDR3 protein comes from TCRdb applying MiXCR to the 5' RACE reads. The table has hundreds of thousands of distinct CDR3 sequences, roughly 25% seen once. Each donor was a healthy Caucasian individual from Russia, aged roughly 6 to 100. In addition, the sample was reused for a study of T cells of mothers and their children.

The sample was blood. The receptor comes from a boy between 10 and 17 years old in good health.

The CDR3 coding sequence is TGTGCCAGCAGCTCCTCCTACGGGACAGTCTATGGCTACACCTTC. The encoded protein is CASSSSYGTVYGYTF. The J gene is TRBJ1-2, the V gene TRBV7-9; 7 bases are shared with TRBD1. Germline CDR1 is SEHNR and CDR2 is FQNEAQ (reference sequence). This CDR3 spans 15 amino acids. With 4 bases clipped from V and 4 bases from J, the junction kept 9 bases outside the gene matches.